This T cell receptor (beta chain) was recorded in a study of beta chain features in type 1 diabetes. This clone was counted between two and nine times. Every bit of the isolated RNA underwent reverse transcription, so sequencing read expressed TCRB transcripts. This table comes from immunoSEQ multiplex PCR, and its TCRdb copy is limited to in-frame clones, with some not included. The sample has just over 600,000 clones, 15% to 19% seen once. Sequences were obtained from naive CD4+ T cells from blood. This TCR was sampled from a man aged 18 to 29 in good health.

CDR3 sequence: CASSPGDLKNTEAFF. The DNA for the CDR3 is TGTGCCAGCAGTCCTGGCGATCTGAAGAACACTGAAGCTTTCTTT. The V call is TRBV28, the J call TRBJ1-1; D is uncertain. The CDR3 has 15 residues. The germline CDR1 and CDR2 sequences are MDHEN and SYDVKM. Trimming pared 5 bases from V and 1 base from J, leaving 14 bases between.